Below, 14 T cell receptor beta chains from the same sample are listed, as sequenced in a study of cytomegalovirus exposure and HLA in healthy donors. Method: immunoSEQ multiplex PCR; TCRdb's copy keeps in-frame clones and lacks some. This sample carries more than 65,000 clones, around 92% of them seen once, and the ten largest clones take roughly 0.74%. Input material: PBMCs. These receptors were taken from a man younger than 35 in good health and CMV-seronegative.

The chain recombines TRBV7-9 with TRBJ1-1; D is unresolved. Germline CDR1 and CDR2: SEHNR and FQNEAQ (reference sequence). CDR3 size: 15 residues. Trimming left V 3 bases short and J 1 base short, with 12 bases between. In DNA, the CDR3 is TGTGCCAGCAGCTTTTTCGCCCCAGGGAACACTGAAGCTTTCTTT. The encoded protein is CASSFFAPGNTEAFF.

DNA for the CDR3: TGTGCCAGCTCCCTAGCGGGGACCGGGGAGCTGTTTTTT. Its translation is CASSLAGTGELFF. The J gene is TRBJ2-2, the V gene TRBV6-4; 9 bases are a match to TRBD2. J was trimmed by 5 bases and V by 8 bases; bases with no gene match: 3. Per germline, CDR1 MRHNA and CDR2 SNTAGT. The CDR3 totals 13 residues.

The chain uses TRBV27 and TRBJ1-4; tentative D call: TRBD1 (6 bases). Germline-derived CDR1 and CDR2 are MNHEY and SMNVEV (reference sequence). V shed 3 bases and J shed 10 bases, with 12 bases lying between them. The CDR3 is made up of 13 amino acids. CDR3 sequence: CASSFQGGVKLFF. The DNA for the CDR3 is TGTGCCAGCAGTTTTCAAGGGGGAGTAAAACTGTTTTTT.

The rearrangement uses TRBV7-6 and TRBJ2-7; 8 bases align to TRBD1. CDR3 length equals 13 residues. Germline V gives CDR1 SGHVS, CDR2 FNYEAQ. Trimming cost V 1 base and J 4 bases; bases outside gene matches: 0. The CDR3 region has the DNA TGTGCCAGCAGCTTAGACAGGGGGTACGAGCAGTACTTC. It is translated as CASSLDRGYEQYF.

The chain uses TRBV5-1 and TRBJ2-1; TRBD1 agrees at 7 bases. The CDR3 consists of 15 residues. Trimming took 3 bases from V and 0 from J; bases not matched to a gene: 3. Germline CDR1 reads SGHRS; CDR2 reads YFSETQ. CDR3 in amino acids: CASSSGTASYNEQFF. The CDR3 DNA reads TGCGCCAGCAGCTCGGGGACAGCCTCCTACAATGAGCAGTTCTTC.

This sequence joins TRBV19 and TRBJ1-1; D is undetermined. CDR3 length: 13 residues. Germline loops: CDR1 LNHDA, CDR2 SQIVND (reference sequence). V was cut by 1 base and J by 0 bases, with 3 bases left in between. CDR3 DNA: TGTGCCAGTAGTATAGCAGTGAACACTGAAGCTTTCTTT. This gives the protein CASSIAVNTEAFF.

The V call is TRBV11-3, the J call TRBJ2-5; D gene ambiguous. Trimming took off 2 bases at V and 3 bases at J, with 7 bases between the two ends. CDR3 length equals 13 residues. The germline V gene has CDR1 SGHNT and CDR2 YENEEA. The CDR3 here is CASSLSLEETQYF. The CDR3 DNA reads as TGTGCCAGCAGCTTAAGCTTAGAAGAGACCCAGTACTTC. The variable domain in full, with the rest retrieved from reference TRBV11-3 and TRBJ2-5, is EAGVVQSPRYKIIEKKQPVAFWCNPISGHNTLYWYLQNLGQGPELLIRYENEEAVDDSQLPKDRFSAERLKGVDSTLKIQPAELGDSAVYLCASSLSLEETQYFGPGTRLLVL.

This chain connects TRBV5-1 to TRBJ1-2, with D perhaps TRBD1 (5 bases). The CDR3 spans 13 residues. Trimming pared 5 bases from V and 4 bases from J, leaving 12 bases between. Germline CDR1 SGHRS, CDR2 YFSETQ. The CDR3 protein is CASRGGVAYGYTF. In DNA, the CDR3 is TGCGCCAGCAGAGGAGGGGTCGCCTATGGCTACACCTTC.

The V call is TRBV2, the J call TRBJ2-1, with D possibly being TRBD1 (6 bases). The CDR3 contains 15 residues. V lost 0 bases and J 3 bases, leaving 9 bases between the germline ends. Germline lookup yields CDR1 SNHLY and CDR2 FYNNEI. The CDR3 nucleotides read TGTGCCAGCAGTGAAGCTCCGGACAGCTACAATGAGCAGTTCTTC. The encoded protein is CASSEAPDSYNEQFF. The full variable domain, its missing parts supplied by reference TRBV2 and TRBJ2-1, is EPEVTQTPSHQVTQMGQEVILRCVPISNHLYFYWYRQILGQKVEFLVSFYNNEISEKSEIFDDQFSVERPDGSNFTLKIRSTKLEDSAMYFCASSEAPDSYNEQFFGPGTRLTVL.

The chain has TRBV14 and TRBJ2-7; D not certain. V was pared by 3 bases and J by 8 bases, with 32 bases between. CDR1 and CDR2 from the germline V gene are SGHDN and FVKESK. There are 19 residues in the CDR3. The CDR3 sequence: CASSQSLVRPGSLHVKQYF. The CDR3, as DNA: TGTGCCAGCAGCCAGAGTTTAGTGAGGCCTGGGTCTTTACATGTAAAGCAGTACTTC. Full variable domain (missing parts from reference TRBV14 and TRBJ2-7): EAGVTQFPSHSVIEKGQTVTLRCDPISGHDNLYWYRRVMGKEIKFLLHFVKESKQDESGMPNNRFLAERTGGTYSTLKVQPAELEDSGVYFCASSQSLVRPGSLHVKQYFGPGTRLTVT.

The chain couples TRBV6-1 to TRBJ2-6; D not certain. Trimming cost V 3 bases and J 9 bases, with 9 bases left between them. Per germline, CDR1 MNHNS and CDR2 SASEGT. The CDR3 contains 13 residues. CDR3 sequence reads: CASSDRNRNVLTF. The CDR3 bases are TGTGCCAGCAGTGACAGAAACCGCAACGTCCTGACTTTC.

The chain uses TRBV2 and TRBJ1-1, with D unresolved. CDR3 length: 14 amino acids. CDR1 is SNHLY and CDR2 is FYNNEI in the germline V gene. Trimming stripped 4 bases from V and 4 bases from J, with 13 bases between. The CDR3 loop reads CASSGVVVRTEAFF. Here the CDR3 DNA reads TGTGCCAGCAGTGGCGTAGTGGTTCGCACTGAAGCTTTCTTT. The variable domain in full, completed from reference TRBV2 and TRBJ1-1, reads EPEVTQTPSHQVTQMGQEVILRCVPISNHLYFYWYRQILGQKVEFLVSFYNNEISEKSEIFDDQFSVERPDGSNFTLKIRSTKLEDSAMYFCASSGVVVRTEAFFGQGTRLTVV.

This chain connects TRBV27 to TRBJ1-1; no clear D gene. The CDR3 has 13 amino acids. Germline lookup yields CDR1 MNHEY and CDR2 SMNVEV (reference sequence). V was clipped by 5 bases and J by 6 bases, with 13 bases between them. The CDR3 bases are TGTGCCAGCAGTGTAGGGAGGTACGCTGAAGCTTTCTTT. Its protein is CASSVGRYAEAFF.

The chain carries TRBV6-1 and TRBJ1-2; D possibly corresponds to TRBD1 (5 bases). Looked up from germline, CDR1 is MNHNS and CDR2 is SASEGT. Between the trimmed V and J ends, which lost 10 bases and 4 bases, there was a span of 16 bases. The length of the CDR3 is 13 residues. The CDR3 here is CANQPFRGYGYTF. The CDR3 nucleotides are TGTGCCAACCAACCCTTTAGGGGCTATGGCTACACCTTC.